The 30 T cell receptor beta chains below were found in one sample sequenced in a study of blood T cells in healthy people across ages. Then a second PCR, running about 6 to 11 cycles, was carried out with a sample-barcoded 5' primer and a J-beta primer mix. MiXCR was run by TCRdb on the 5' RACE reads, yielding one entry per CDR3 protein. The sample lists 700,000 to 850,000 distinct CDR3 sequences; 35% to 40% were seen once. Specimen: blood. The receptors were sampled from a man between 18 and 35 years old in good health.

This clonotype was seen more than once but under ten times. The genes are TRBV6-5 and TRBJ2-3; D gene ambiguous. V was shortened by 10 bases and J by 1 base, with 9 bases between the two germline ends. Germline lookup yields CDR1 MNHEY and CDR2 SVGAGI. The CDR3 spans 12 residues. The CDR3 here is CATTTGTDTQYF. The CDR3 region has the DNA TGTGCCACCACGACGGGCACAGATACGCAGTATTTT.

The chain uses TRBV9 and TRBJ1-5, with 11 bases identical to TRBD1. With 3 bases clipped from V and 1 base from J, the junction kept 6 bases outside the gene matches. There are 17 residues in the CDR3. CDR1 is SGDLS and CDR2 is YYNGEE in the germline V gene. CDR3 sequence (DNA): TGTGCCAGCAGCGCGGACAGGGGGCATTTGAGCAATCAGCCCCAGCATTTT. Translation gives CASSADRGHLSNQPQHF.

The V and J genes are TRBV12-3 or TRBV12-4 and TRBJ2-1; unclear D gene. Trimming pared 7 bases from V and 9 bases from J, leaving 7 bases between. The CDR3 is made up of 10 amino acids. CDR3 bases: TGTGCCAGCAACCGTGGTGAGCAGTTCTTC. It is translated as CASNRGEQFF.

This clonotype was seen a handful of times. Given a much more abundant clone one base away, this may be a read error. J is TRBJ2-1 and V is TRBV12-3 or TRBV12-4, with TRBD2 as a possible D gene (5 bases). The CDR3 loop spans 14 amino acids. Trimming cost V 5 bases and J 7 bases, with 15 bases left between them. The CDR3 loop is CASSPRGPGNEQFF. The CDR3 DNA is TGTGCCAGCAGTCCTCGGGGTCCCGGGAATGAGCAGTTCTTC.

This clonotype has just a few counts. The rearrangement uses TRBV29-1 and TRBJ2-1, with 7 bases fitting TRBD1. The germline V gene has CDR1 SQVTM and CDR2 ANQGSEA. V lost 4 bases and J lost 5; bases outside the gene matches: 2. The CDR3 is 12 residues long. The CDR3: CSVGTGDNEQFF. CDR3 nucleotides: TGCAGCGTTGGCACAGGGGACAATGAGCAGTTCTTC.

The sample holds a few counts of this clonotype. V and J are TRBV27 and TRBJ2-7; D gene uncertain. V dropped 6 bases and J dropped 0 bases, with 12 bases sitting between them. CDR3 size: 14 residues. Germline V gene lookup returns CDR1 MNHEY and CDR2 SMNVEV (reference sequence). The CDR3 DNA reads as TGTGCCAGCAGGTGGACGGAAAGCTCCTACGAGCAGTACTTC. Translation gives CASRWTESSYEQYF.

The CDR3 DNA is TGCGCCAGCAGGTTAGGGGACAGGGTGAACACTGAAGCTTTCTTT. This translates into CASRLGDRVNTEAFF. V and J are TRBV5-1 and TRBJ1-1; 9 bases line up with TRBD1. With V trimmed by 5 bases and J by 0 bases, 5 bases remained unmatched. Germline V lookup: CDR1 SGHRS, CDR2 YFSETQ. This CDR3 spans 15 amino acids. Variable domain in full (rest from reference TRBV5-1 and TRBJ1-1): KAGVTQTPRYLIKTRGQQVTLSCSPISGHRSVSWYQQTPGQGLQFLFEYFSETQRNKGNFPGRFSGRQFSNSRSEMNVSTLELGDSALYLCASRLGDRVNTEAFFGQGTRLTVV.

To note about this clonotype: A read error may produce the germline difference seen at one junction end. J is TRBJ2-5 and V is TRBV4-2; no firm D call. This CDR3 spans 16 amino acids. Germline lookup yields CDR1 LGHNA and CDR2 YNFKEQ. This chain's CDR3 is CASSQDRAREYNGQYF. The CDR3 region has the DNA TGTGCTAGCAGCCAAGATAGGGCTAGAGAATACAATGGGCAGTACTTC.

Worth noting for this clonotype: This may stem from a read error, because a much larger clone lies one nucleotide away. This chain uses TRBV7-2 with TRBJ2-7; no reliable D call. Germline V CDR1 and CDR2: SGHTA, FQGNSA. The CDR3 runs 14 residues. The CDR3 protein is CACSLVMSSYEQYF. In DNA form, the CDR3 reads TGTGCCTGCAGCTTAGTGATGAGCTCCTACGAGCAGTACTTC.

The chain joins TRBV4-1 to TRBJ1-2; maybe TRBD1 (6 bases). CDR1 is MGHRA, CDR2 YSYEKL, per germline. V lost 1 base and J lost 4, with 7 bases in between. The CDR3 spans 13 residues. The CDR3 reads CASSQVGGYGYTF. CDR3 in DNA: TGCGCCAGCAGCCAAGTAGGGGGCTATGGCTACACCTTC.

This clonotype was seen a handful of times. The genes are TRBV6-5 and TRBJ2-5; possibly TRBD1 or TRBD2 for D (6 bases each). Germline V gene sequence: CDR1 MNHEY, CDR2 SVGAGI. The CDR3 consists of 14 residues. Trimming shortened V by 5 bases and J by 6 bases, and 16 bases separated the two germline ends. The CDR3 loop reads CASSQGRPGKTQYF. CDR3 nucleotide sequence: TGTGCCAGCAGTCAGGGGAGGCCCGGGAAGACCCAGTACTTC.

This clonotype was picked up many times. The chain is built from TRBV12-3 or TRBV12-4 and TRBJ1-2; D is possibly TRBD1 (5 bases). The V gene lost 8 bases and the J gene lost 1 base, with 11 bases spanning the gap. The length of the CDR3 is 13 residues. The CDR3 spells CASSLQGNYGYTF. The CDR3 nucleotides are TGTGCCAGCTCCCTGCAGGGTAACTATGGCTACACCTTC.

The V call is TRBV12-3 or TRBV12-4, the J call TRBJ2-3; 8 positions agree with TRBD1. Unmatched junction bases numbered 13, after V lost 4 bases and J lost 7 bases. This CDR3 has 16 residues. The CDR3 bases are TGTGCCAGCAGTTCCTCTCAGGGGGCTGGGGAAAATACGCAGTATTTT. It codes for CASSSSQGAGENTQYF.

Concerning this clonotype: This may come from a read error, since a much larger clone is one base off. This chain joins TRBV9 and TRBJ2-5, with D uncertain. Germline V gene data show CDR1 as SGDLS and CDR2 as YYNGEE. Trimming pared 0 bases from V and 7 bases from J, leaving 10 bases between. This CDR3 has 13 residues. The CDR3 DNA reads as TGTGCCAGCAGCGTAGGACCTAAAGCGACCCAGTACTTC. This sequence encodes CASSVGPKATQYF.

This clonotype was counted at least ten times. An end of the junction differs from the germline gene, which may be a read error. The chain uses TRBV7-7 and TRBJ2-3, with D possibly being TRBD2 (5 bases). The length of the CDR3 is 13 residues. In germline, CDR1 is SSHAT, CDR2 FNYEAQ (reference sequence). CDR3 bases: TGTGCTAGCAGCTCGGAACTAGCAGATACGCAGTATTTT. Translating it yields CASSSELADTQYF.

The chain uses TRBV20-1 and TRBJ2-1; D possibly uses TRBD1 or TRBD2 (5 bases each). The V gene lost 1 base and the J gene lost 7 bases, with 17 bases spanning the gap. Germline V gives CDR1 DFQATT, CDR2 SNEGSKA (reference sequence). The CDR3 contains 15 residues. The CDR3 is CSARVVDGTLNEQFF. CDR3 DNA sequence: TGCAGTGCTAGAGTGGTAGACGGGACCCTAAATGAGCAGTTCTTC.

The CDR3 coding sequence is TGTGCCAGCAGTGAAGCTACAGTCTATTCACCCCTCCACTTT. It is translated as CASSEATVYSPLHF. The chain has TRBV6-1 and TRBJ1-6; no reliable D call. Germline CDR1 is MNHNS and CDR2 is SASEGT. The CDR3 contains 14 residues. Trimming took off 0 bases at V and 8 bases at J, with 8 bases between the two ends.

This clonotype was detected a few times. An end of the junction differs from the germline gene, which may be a read error. The V call is TRBV19, the J call TRBJ1-2; the D gene is possibly TRBD1 (5 bases). Germline V gene data show CDR1 as LNHDA and CDR2 as SQIVND (reference sequence). CDR3 size: 16 residues. The chain's CDR3 is CASSIRRQRPNCGYTF. The CDR3 region has the DNA TGTGCCAGTAGTATAAGAAGACAGCGCCCGAACTGTGGCTACACCTTC. Full variable domain (outside the CDR3, taken from reference TRBV19 and TRBJ1-2): DGGITQSPKYLFRKEGQNVTLSCEQNLNHDAMYWYRQDPGQGLRLIYYSQIVNDFQKGDIAEGYSVSREKKESFPLTVTSAQKNPTAFYLCASSIRRQRPNCGYTFGSGTRLTVV.

Regarding this clonotype: At one boundary the junction diverges from the germline segment, which might be a read error. The chain links TRBV6-2 or TRBV6-3 to TRBJ2-4; D remains unclear. Germline assignment: CDR1 MNHEY and CDR2 SVGEGT. The CDR3 is 11 residues long. CDR3 region: CASIYYIEQYF. The CDR3 DNA follows: TGTGCCAGCATTTACTACATTGAGCAGTACTTC.

Notes on this clonotype: A read error may produce the germline difference seen at one junction end. The rearrangement links TRBV5-6 to TRBJ1-4, with unresolved D. Germline V gives CDR1 SGHDT, CDR2 YYEEEE. The CDR3 contains 15 residues. CDR3 residues: CASSFGAKVDEELFF. CDR3 nucleotide sequence: TGTGCCAGCAGCTTTGGCGCGAAGGTGGATGAAGAACTGTTTTTT.

The gene calls are TRBV20-1 and TRBJ2-3; D is tentatively TRBD1 or TRBD2 (6 bases each). The V gene's germline CDR1 is DFQATT and CDR2 SNEGSKA (reference sequence). The CDR3 contains 13 residues. CDR3 nucleotides: TGCAGGCCTTCGGGGGCCCTCACAGATACGCAGTATTTT. Protein: CRPSGALTDTQYF.

This clonotype was found a few times. The chain carries TRBV7-8 and TRBJ2-5, with D tentatively TRBD2 (5 bases). V was trimmed by 1 base and J by 5 bases, leaving 11 bases between them. The CDR3 is 14 amino acids. Germline CDR1 is SGHVS and CDR2 is FQNEAQ. The DNA of the CDR3 is TGTGCCAGCAGCTTAGAAGGGAGTTGGGAGACCCAGTACTTC. Translation gives CASSLEGSWETQYF.

The chain joins TRBV3-1 to TRBJ2-3, with D maybe TRBD1 (6 bases). The CDR3 extends over 13 amino acids. V was cut by 1 base and J by 9 bases, with 11 bases left in between. CDR1 is LGHDT, CDR2 YNNKEL, per germline (reference sequence). The CDR3 protein is CASSQGMGATQYF. The CDR3 DNA follows: TGTGCCAGCAGCCAAGGTATGGGGGCCACGCAGTATTTT.

There are a few counts of this clonotype. This chain connects TRBV19 to TRBJ1-2; D is perhaps TRBD1 (6 bases). The length of the CDR3 is 14 residues. The V gene lost 4 bases and the J gene lost 4 bases, with 13 bases spanning the gap. The germline CDR1 and CDR2 sequences are LNHDA and SQIVND (reference sequence). The CDR3 DNA follows: TGTGCCAGTAGTACTTCAGACAGGCGCTATGGCTACACCTTC. It codes for CASSTSDRRYGYTF.

The CDR3 here is CASTHVEAGEAGANVLTF. The CDR3 DNA reads TGTGCCAGCACCCACGTGGAAGCGGGAGAGGCCGGGGCCAACGTCCTGACTTTC. This sequence joins TRBV27 and TRBJ2-6; 8 nucleotides align to TRBD2. The V and J ends lost 7 bases and 4 bases, in that order; junction bases with no gene match: 15. This CDR3 has 18 residues. The germline gives CDR1 MNHEY, CDR2 SMNVEV (reference sequence).

This clonotype was recorded once. The V and J genes are TRBV3-1 and TRBJ2-3, with 11 nucleotides matching TRBD2. In germline, CDR1 is LGHDT, CDR2 YNNKEL (reference sequence). J was trimmed by 9 bases and V by 2 bases; bases with no gene match: 10. CDR3 length equals 16 residues. The DNA of the CDR3 is TGTGCCAGCAGCCAATCTGGGACTAGCGGTGGGGGGACGCAGTATTTT. Its protein is CASSQSGTSGGGTQYF.

This clonotype has just a few counts. The V and J genes are TRBV4-2 and TRBJ2-5; D might be TRBD2 (6 bases). The CDR3 extends over 15 amino acids. Looked up from germline, CDR1 is LGHNA and CDR2 is YNFKEQ. Trimming removed 4 bases from V and 2 bases from J, with 14 bases in between. The CDR3 region has the DNA TGTGCCAGCAGCCGACGGAGGGCGGCTCAAGAGACCCAGTACTTC. It encodes CASSRRRAAQETQYF.

This clonotype was recorded a few times. The chain is built from TRBV12-3 or TRBV12-4 and TRBJ1-5; 12 bases fit TRBD1. The CDR3 runs to 18 residues. Unmatched junction bases numbered 9, after V lost 6 bases and J lost 0 bases. DNA of the CDR3: TGTGCCAGCAGCCCGGGACAGGGGGCGAAGGGTAGCAATCAGCCCCAGCATTTT. Translating it yields CASSPGQGAKGSNQPQHF.

The chain recombines TRBV12-3 or TRBV12-4 with TRBJ1-1, with D possibly matching TRBD1 (6 bases). V was shortened by 1 base and J by 6 bases, with 15 bases between the two germline ends. This CDR3 region has 15 residues. The chain's CDR3 is CASSLDRASGAEAFF. The CDR3 nucleotides read TGTGCCAGCAGTTTAGACAGGGCGAGCGGCGCTGAAGCTTTCTTT.

The chain recombines TRBV5-1 with TRBJ2-3; TRBD2 might be the D (7 bases). The CDR3 runs 16 residues. Trimming took 1 base from V and 6 from J, leaving 18 bases between them. Germline V gene data show CDR1 as SGHRS and CDR2 as YFSETQ. CDR3 loop: CASSLSAAGAGDTQYF. CDR3 DNA sequence: TGCGCCAGCAGCTTGAGTGCTGCGGGGGCCGGTGATACGCAGTATTTT.